This TCR beta chain was sequenced in a study of long-term antiretroviral therapy in people with HIV. In its sample, this clone was seen once. Its antigen is undetermined. Every one of the donors gave at least one pre-ART PBMC sample and at least two post-ART PBMC samples. Survey level was the resolution at which the v3.0 immunoSEQ assay ran. The assay was immunoSEQ multiplex PCR, and TCRdb's table has in-frame clones only and misses some. The sample lists tens of thousands of clones, more than 75% occurring once. The V end lost 4 bases, the J end lost 0 bases, and 12 bases lay between the germline ends. The CDR3 sequence is 15 residues long. CDR1 is KGHSH, CDR2 LQKENI, per germline. Whole-study findings and limits: CDR3 lengths in HIV samples spanned a narrower range than controls.

The receptor comes from a man aged 35 to 55 with HIV. The input for sequencing was unsorted PBMCs, taken about 5 years after starting antiretroviral therapy. This chain joins TRBV18 and TRBJ1-1, with D uncertain. The CDR3 protein is CASSLSARMNTEAFF. The CDR3 DNA reads TGTGCCAGCTCACTCAGTGCCCGGATGAACACTGAAGCTTTCTTT.